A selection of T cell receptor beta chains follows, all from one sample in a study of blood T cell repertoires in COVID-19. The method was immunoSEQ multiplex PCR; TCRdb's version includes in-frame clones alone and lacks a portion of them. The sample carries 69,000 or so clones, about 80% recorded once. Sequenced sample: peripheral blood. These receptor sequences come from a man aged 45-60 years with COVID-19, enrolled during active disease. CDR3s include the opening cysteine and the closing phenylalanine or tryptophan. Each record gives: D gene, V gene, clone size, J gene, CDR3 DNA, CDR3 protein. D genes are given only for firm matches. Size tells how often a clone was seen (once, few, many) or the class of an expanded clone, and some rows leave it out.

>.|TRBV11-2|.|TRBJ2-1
TGTGCCAGCAGCTTAGTTGCAGGCTCCCACAATGAGCAGTTCTTC
CASSLVAGSHNEQFF
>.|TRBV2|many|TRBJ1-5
TGTGCCAGCCGGCCGGGAGGGTCTGGGCCCCAGCATTTT
CASRPGGSGPQHF
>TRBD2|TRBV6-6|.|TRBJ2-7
TGTGCCAGCAGGCTAGCGGGGAATAAGGGTGTCTACGAGCAGTACTTC
CASRLAGNKGVYEQYF
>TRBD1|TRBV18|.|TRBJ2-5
TGTGCCAGCTCAAGGGGACAGCAAGAGACCCAGTACTTC
CASSRGQQETQYF
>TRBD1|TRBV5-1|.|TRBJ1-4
TGCGCCAGCAGCGCACAGACAGGGTTTAATGAAAAACTGTTTTTT
CASSAQTGFNEKLFF
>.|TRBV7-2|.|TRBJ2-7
TGTGCCAGCAGCTTCAGAGACAACTACGAGCAGTACTTC
CASSFRDNYEQYF
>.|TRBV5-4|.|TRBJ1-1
TGTGCCAGCAGCTTGGGACACCTGAACACTGAAGCTTTCTTT
CASSLGHLNTEAFF
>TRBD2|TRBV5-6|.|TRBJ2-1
TGTGCCAGCAGTCAGACTAGCGGGGGTGTCTCGATCCACAATGAGCAGTTCTTC
CASSQTSGGVSIHNEQFF
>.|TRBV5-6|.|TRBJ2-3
TGTGCCAGCAGCTCCCCTAGCACAGATACGCAGTATTTT
CASSSPSTDTQYF
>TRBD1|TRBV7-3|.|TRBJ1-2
TGTGCCAGCAGCCGGGGACAGGGGGCAAACTATGGCTACACCTTC
CASSRGQGANYGYTF
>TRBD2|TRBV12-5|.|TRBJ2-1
TGTGCTAGTGGTTCCCGCCCCGGGGGGAGGAATGAGCAGTTCTTC
CASGSRPGGRNEQFF
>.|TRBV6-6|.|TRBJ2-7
TGTGCCAGCAGAACGGGACTCCTCTATTACGAGCAGTACTTC
CASRTGLLYYEQYF
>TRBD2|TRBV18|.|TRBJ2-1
TGTGCCAGCTCGAACGGGGGGGCATACAATGAGCAGTTCTTC
CASSNGGAYNEQFF
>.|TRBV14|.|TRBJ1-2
TGTGCCAGCAGCCAAGATTCCGACAGAGTGCGTGGCTACACCTTC
CASSQDSDRVRGYTF
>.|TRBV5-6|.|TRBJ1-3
TGTGCCAGCAGCTTGGTGGGGCCTACGGGAAACACCATATATTTT
CASSLVGPTGNTIYF
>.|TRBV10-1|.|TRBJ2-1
TGCGCCAGCGAGGGCGGGGGCCCTGCGGGCAATGAGCAGTTCTTC
CASEGGGPAGNEQFF
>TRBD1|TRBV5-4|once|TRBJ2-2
TGTGCCAGCAGCCGGGACAGCGCAAGGAACACCGGGGAGCTGTTTTTT
CASSRDSARNTGELFF
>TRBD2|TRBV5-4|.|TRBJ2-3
TGTGCCAGCAGCAAGGGACTAGCGGGGATAGATACGCAGTATTTT
CASSKGLAGIDTQYF
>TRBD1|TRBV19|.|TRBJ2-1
TGTGCCAGTAGTACACCGGGACAGGGTTATGATGAGCAGTTCTTC
CASSTPGQGYDEQFF
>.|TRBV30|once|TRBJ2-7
TGTGCCTGGTCGGGTATCCGCTACGAGCAGTACTTC
CAWSGIRYEQYF
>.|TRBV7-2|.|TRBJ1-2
TGTGCCAGCAGCTTAGACTGGGGCCAGGAGCGAGATTTC
CASSLDWGQERDF
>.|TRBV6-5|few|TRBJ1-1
TGTGCCAGCAGTTACACGGGTTCTGAAGCTTTCTTT
CASSYTGSEAFF
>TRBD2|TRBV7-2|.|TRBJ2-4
TGTGCCAGCAGCCATAGACTAGCTGAAGCCAAAAACATTCAGTACTTC
CASSHRLAEAKNIQYF
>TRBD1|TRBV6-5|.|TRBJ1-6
TGTGCCAGCAGACCGGGACAGGCCCGTTCACCCCTCCACTTT
CASRPGQARSPLHF
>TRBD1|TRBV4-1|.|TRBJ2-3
TGCGCCAGCAGCCAAGACGACAGGGGGCTGACAGATACGCAGTATTTT
CASSQDDRGLTDTQYF